The clone carrying this T cell receptor beta chain was seen just once. Its specificity is unknown. This specimen comes from a study of cytomegalovirus exposure and HLA in healthy donors. Primers included in the PCR were 60 Vbeta and 13 Jbeta primers. Libraries were prepared by immunoSEQ multiplex PCR; TCRdb keeps only in-frame clonotypes and omits some of them. The profile shows about 150,000 clones, around 83% of them singletons. General observations from the study: After further analysis at a later stage, around 17,000 TCR beta sequences were associated with HLA alleles at 0.05 false discovery rate.

The CDR3 spans 16 residues. Germline V gene sequence: CDR1 SGHDT, CDR2 YYEEEE. J lost 5 bases, V lost 1 base, and 4 bases had no gene match. Material: PBMCs. This receptor was identified in a woman in her late teens or twenties in good health and CMV-seronegative. The rearrangement links TRBV5-6 to TRBJ2-3; 13 bases are shared with TRBD2. In DNA form, the CDR3 reads TGTGCCAGCAGCTTGTTCGGACTAGCGGGGGAAGATACGCAGTATTTT. It translates to CASSLFGLAGEDTQYF.